These T cell receptor beta chains were read from a single sample in a study of high-grade serous ovarian cancer treatment subgroups. Only in-frame clones appear in the TCRdb table, and some are missing; sequencing was by immunoSEQ multiplex PCR. The sample includes under 4,000 clones, about 63% of them seen just once. Material: tumor tissue. Source of these receptors: a human donor with high-grade serous ovarian cancer. CDR3s include the opening cysteine and the closing phenylalanine or tryptophan. D genes are given only for firm matches. Clone size is shown for a subset of rows, as once, few, many or a class of expanded clone.

cdr3_nt cdr3_aa clone_size v_call d_call j_call
TGTGCCAGCAGCTTAGATACGCGGGGGCTGAACACTGAAGCTTTCTTT CASSLDTRGLNTEAFF once TRBV11-2 NA TRBJ1-1
TGTGCCAGCGGGACTAGCGGGTACGAGCAGTACTTC CASGTSGYEQYF NA TRBV5-6 TRBD2 TRBJ2-7
TGCGCCAGCAGCCCTGCTGGGGGGATGCGGGAGACCCAGTACTTC CASSPAGGMRETQYF NA TRBV5-1 NA TRBJ2-5
TGTGCCAGTAGTATATCGCTAGGGGCGAACACTGAAGCTTTCTTT CASSISLGANTEAFF NA TRBV19 NA TRBJ1-1
TGTGCCAGCAGAGATTCGGAAGGACATTACACTGAAGCTTTCTTT CASRDSEGHYTEAFF NA TRBV28 NA TRBJ1-1
TGTGCCAGTAGTACGTACAGGGGACCCCACAATGAGCAGTTCTTC CASSTYRGPHNEQFF NA TRBV19 TRBD1 TRBJ2-1
TGTGCCAGCAGCCAGAGGGGGGGCACCTCTAACACTGAAGCTTTCTTT CASSQRGGTSNTEAFF NA TRBV4-2 NA TRBJ1-1
TGTGCCAGCAGTTCCGCCGACAGGCAAGCTTTCTTT CASSSADRQAFF NA TRBV6-6 NA TRBJ1-1
TGTGCCAGCAGCGTAGAACCCACTTACATGAACACTGAAGCTTTCTTT CASSVEPTYMNTEAFF NA TRBV9 NA TRBJ1-1
TGTGCCAGCAGCCCCTGGACAGGAGTTGAAGCTTTCTTT CASSPWTGVEAFF few TRBV7-9 TRBD1 TRBJ1-1
TGTGCCAGCAGCCCAGAGGGACAGGCCTATGGCTACACCTTC CASSPEGQAYGYTF few TRBV7-9 TRBD1 TRBJ1-2
TGCGCCAGCAGCCGAGACATACTTAGCGGAGGGGCCTACGAGCAGTACTTC CASSRDILSGGAYEQYF NA TRBV4-1 NA TRBJ2-7
TGCGCCAGCAGCCAAGGACACATGAACACTGAAGCTTTCTTT CASSQGHMNTEAFF NA TRBV7-3 NA TRBJ1-1
TGTGCCAGCAGCCCGCCCCAATTACGGGCCGCTTTCTTT CASSPPQLRAAFF NA TRBV5-4 NA TRBJ1-1
TGTGCCAGCAGCGTAGAAGCCAGCCAGGGCTCTAACTATGGCTACACCTTC CASSVEASQGSNYGYTF few TRBV9 NA TRBJ1-2
TGTGCCAGCAGCTTTCCTAGTAGGGATGGGTACGATGAGCAGTTCTTC CASSFPSRDGYDEQFF once TRBV7-9 NA TRBJ2-1
TGTGCCAGTAGTAAACGGACAGGGCACATGAACACTGAAGCTTTCTTT CASSKRTGHMNTEAFF NA TRBV19 TRBD1 TRBJ1-1
TGTGCCAGCAGTTTCGGGCGGGCTTTACAGTTTTTT CASSFGRALQFF NA TRBV28 NA TRBJ1-4
TGTGCCAGCAGGCCCGGGACCTTTTCCTACAATGAGCAGTTCTTC CASRPGTFSYNEQFF NA TRBV27 NA TRBJ2-1
TGCGCCAGCAGCTTGGTACTAGCGGGGGAGTATGAGCAGTTCTTC CASSLVLAGEYEQFF NA TRBV5-1 TRBD2 TRBJ2-1
TGCGCCAGCAGCCAAAGAGTCAATGAGCAGTTCTTC CASSQRVNEQFF once TRBV4-1 NA TRBJ2-1
TGTGCCAGCAGCTTAGCGCGCTTTCTTCCCCGCTATGGCTACACCTTC CASSLARFLPRYGYTF NA TRBV7-8 NA TRBJ1-2
TGTGCCAGCAGGGCAACAACATCTGGGGCCAACGTCCTGACTTTC CASRATTSGANVLTF NA TRBV25-1 NA TRBJ2-6
TGTGTCAGCAGCTTGGGACAGGGGGCCTACAATGAGCAGTTCTTC CVSSLGQGAYNEQFF NA TRBV11-3 TRBD1 TRBJ2-1
TGTGCCAGCAGCCCCTCGACTGGGGCAGGGGGCCCTGAAGCTTTCTTT CASSPSTGAGGPEAFF NA TRBV11-2 TRBD1 TRBJ1-1
TGTGCCAGCAGGGGGGCACAGGGGGCGAACACTGAAGCTTTCTTT CASRGAQGANTEAFF NA TRBV7-2 TRBD1 TRBJ1-1
TGTGCCAGTAGTATCTCTTGGCGCAACATGAACACTGAAGCTTTCTTT CASSISWRNMNTEAFF NA TRBV19 NA TRBJ1-1
TGCGCCAGCAGCTACTGGGGAGGAACTGAAGCTTTCTTT CASSYWGGTEAFF NA TRBV4-1 NA TRBJ1-1
TGCGCCAGCAGCTTGGCTCGAGAGAAAGAGACCCAGTACTTC CASSLAREKETQYF NA TRBV5-1 NA TRBJ2-5
TGTGCCAGTATCCCCCAGAGCTCTGGAAACACCATATATTTT CASIPQSSGNTIYF NA TRBV19 NA TRBJ1-3
TGTGCCAGCGCCCAGGGGGGAGCCAAAAACATTCAGTACTTC CASAQGGAKNIQYF NA TRBV2 NA TRBJ2-4
TGTGCCAGCAGCCCGGGCGGGGGACTAAAGAATGAGCAGTTCTTC CASSPGGGLKNEQFF NA TRBV7-3 TRBD2 TRBJ2-1
TGTGCCATCAGTGAGTCGGGGGCTGGAAACACCATATATTTT CAISESGAGNTIYF NA TRBV10-3 NA TRBJ1-3
TGTGCCTGGAGTTACGGGGGCGCTTTGGAGCAGTACTTC CAWSYGGALEQYF NA TRBV30 NA TRBJ2-7
TGTGCCAGCAGCTTAGTGGTAGTTCGCGAGCAGTACTTC CASSLVVVREQYF few TRBV7-9 NA TRBJ2-7
TGTGCCAGCAGCTTAGGGAGGGCTTTCGGCACTGAAGCTTTCTTT CASSLGRAFGTEAFF few TRBV7-9 NA TRBJ1-1
TGTGCCAGCAGCCAAGGGTTGCGCTCCTATAATTCACCCCTCCACTTT CASSQGLRSYNSPLHF NA TRBV4-2 NA TRBJ1-6
TGTGCCAGTAGCCCGCGGGACAGGGGGACCGGCTACACCTTC CASSPRDRGTGYTF NA TRBV19 TRBD1 TRBJ1-2
TGTGCCAGCAGCCCACCCGGCGGCACCCAGCATTTT CASSPPGGTQHF few TRBV5-4 NA TRBJ1-5
TGTGCTAGTGGGCAGGGGGCGGGCACTGAAGCTTTCTTT CASGQGAGTEAFF NA TRBV12-5 TRBD1 TRBJ1-1
TGTGCCAGCACCCGAACTACAGGCGGACTACTGATGAACACTGAAGCTTTCTTT CASTRTTGGLLMNTEAFF NA TRBV27 NA TRBJ1-1
TGTGCCAGCAGCGTAGATAGCTGGTCCTACGAGCAGTACTTC CASSVDSWSYEQYF NA TRBV9 NA TRBJ2-7
TGTGCCAGTAGGACTACAGTAGATAATTCACCCCTCCACTTT CASRTTVDNSPLHF NA TRBV19 NA TRBJ1-6
TGTGCCTGGAGTAGGGGCCGCAGGAACACTGAAGCTTTCTTT CAWSRGRRNTEAFF NA TRBV30 NA TRBJ1-1
TGTGCCAGCAGTCAGAGGGACAGGGGGCCAGTCACTAATGAAAAACTGTTTTTT CASSQRDRGPVTNEKLFF NA TRBV6-4 TRBD1 TRBJ1-4
TGCTCGGGACAGTTCCAAGAGACCCAGTACTTC CSGQFQETQYF NA TRBV20-1 TRBD1 TRBJ2-5
TGCGCCAGCAGCTTGGATAACGCCGGGGGCAGGCCTTGGGAGACCCAGTACTTC CASSLDNAGGRPWETQYF once TRBV5-1 NA TRBJ2-5
TGTGCCAGCAGATCCACAGGTTTGAACACTGAAGCTTTCTTT CASRSTGLNTEAFF NA TRBV5-4 NA TRBJ1-1
TGTGCCAGCAGTTACTCGGGCAGACCGAATGAAAAACTGTTTTTT CASSYSGRPNEKLFF NA TRBV6-5 NA TRBJ1-4
TGTGCCAGCACCTCACGATTGGGCACTGAAGCTTTCTTT CASTSRLGTEAFF NA TRBV28 NA TRBJ1-1
TGTGCCAGCAGTGACGAGGCAGGGGGCAAAGCTTTCTTT CASSDEAGGKAFF NA TRBV6-4 TRBD1 TRBJ1-1
TGTGCCAGCAGCATAGAGGGGGAGTATAATTCACCCCTCCACTTT CASSIEGEYNSPLHF NA TRBV9 NA TRBJ1-6
TGTGCCAGCACCTCGTTCGGGACAGGGGGGGAAAAACTGTTTTTT CASTSFGTGGEKLFF NA TRBV28 TRBD1 TRBJ1-4
TGCGCCAGCAGTCCCGGGACAGGCGCAGATACGCAGTATTTT CASSPGTGADTQYF NA TRBV10-2 TRBD1 TRBJ2-3
TGTGCCAGCAGCCAAGAGGTCAGGGACACTGAAGCTTTCTTT CASSQEVRDTEAFF few TRBV4-2 NA TRBJ1-1